One T cell receptor (beta chain) is described in this entry. This clone's antigen is unknown. It has no much larger one-base neighbor in the sample; base qualities were not kept. This record comes from a study of blood T cells in healthy people across ages (dated by TCRdb to the mid-2010s). With respect to the entire study: In model experiments, template switching captured roughly one uniquely barcoded TCR beta cDNA molecule for every two T cells. Four age groups were formed from the donors: young (average 16 years), middle-aged (more than 35), aged (about 68) and long-lived (82). Using the same blood draw, the study looked at two additional independent replicas of 1 million unique cDNA reads for two donors, one aged 18 to 30 and the other aged 80 or older. The study measured age-related changes in TCR beta repertoire diversity using deep sequencing normalized with unique cDNA molecular identifiers. Summary of the overall study and its limitations: Because the CMV infection status of the donors was unknown, age-related changes in expanded clonotypes may potentially have been confounded. There was a strong correlation between observed TCR beta diversity and the percentage of naive T cells measured by flow cytometry. Compared with the aged group, more naive CD4+ T cells, fewer expanded clones and increased TCR diversity were shown by the long-lived group, suggesting age selection. Total diversity estimates from one million sequenced T cells were considered lower bounds and underestimates. Conclusive comparison of naive and antigen-experienced compartments was prevented by the profiling of bulk unsorted PBMCs. Observed TCR beta diversity per million T cells fell roughly linearly with age, and a significant reduction was already apparent by age roughly 40.

Donors were 35 to 40 systemically healthy Caucasian individuals from Russia aged 6 to 90 years. Each donor gave approximately 10 milliliters of peripheral blood, collected into EDTA-treated Vacutainer tubes. Ficoll-Paque density-gradient centrifugation was used to isolate PBMCs, with at least 7 million per sample. Total RNA was extracted from PBMCs with Trizol reagent, with at least 6 micrograms obtained per sample. The percentages of naive CD45RAhigh/CD27high T cells were determined by flow cytometry on a PBMC aliquot from every donor. The library was built by means of 5' RACE. Sequencing instrument: Illumina HiSeq 2500. The second PCR ran for roughly 7 to 11 cycles and used a J-beta primer mix along with a sample-barcoded 5' primer. A template-switch 5' adaptor carrying 12 random nucleotides introduced a unique molecular identifier onto each TCR beta cDNA molecule. Each sample yielded at least 2.5 million CDR3-containing paired-end reads. First-strand cDNA was synthesized from all RNA with the Mint cDNA synthesis kit, primed by a TRBC-specific oligonucleotide. All cDNA was treated with uracil-DNA glycosylase and then went through a first 18-cycle PCR with the universal primers M1SS and BC2_uni_R. On the authors' methods: For normalization, 1 million high-quality reads were randomly selected from each sample, with every read carrying a distinct molecular identifier. Reads with shared molecular identifiers were discarded instead of being binned into consensus sequences. MiTCR, run with a Q25 quality threshold and the strictest error-elimination algorithm, handled CDR3 identification, clonotype clustering and error correction. A nonparametric unseen species model using Euler transformation provided a lower-bound estimate of total TCR beta diversity. TCRdb took the public reads, trimmed them with fastp at Q25, ran MiXCR for clone calling and kept in-frame beta chains. CDR3 protein sequences are deduplicated, and each keeps its most common genes and DNA. TCRdb's processing, not the authors', yielded these V and J calls. The sample table records about 800,000 distinct CDR3 sequences; around 25% of these occur just once. The ten largest clonotypes hold 3.7% of the sample.

Germline trimming: 2 bases from V, 7 bases from J; junction bases outside gene matches: 13. From the cysteine through the phenylalanine, the CDR3 covers 17 amino acids. Just CDR3 DNA is preserved here, 51 bases in frame from base 1. CDR1 and CDR2 were assigned from the germline V gene as ENHRY and SYGVKD. This same sample was also part of a study on T cells of mothers and their children. The second study, in turn, reports: Nine systemically healthy Caucasian individuals, comprising three mothers and their six children, were included as donors. cDNA synthesis used all of the extracted RNA, with around 1.5 ug of RNA in each 15 ul reaction. In the second PCR, the M1S primer introduced both the sample barcodes and 2-4 random nucleotides. Over 9.5 million TCR beta CDR3 reads were obtained for each mother, and some 3.1 million reads were obtained for each child. Thymic selection shapes the output of TCR recombination in a similar way in related and unrelated pairs, and inherited differences have a minor effect. Normalized repertoire overlap was always slightly but never significantly higher in related than unrelated mother-child pairs. With a sensitivity of about 100 clones per million clonotypes, no persistent microchimeric T cell clones were detected. To look for features that set related mother-child pairs apart from unrelated individuals, the researchers ran deep NGS to compare the TCR beta repertoires of mothers and children. The mean age was roughly 44 +/- 4 years for the mothers and around 10 +/- 4 years for the children. After adapter ligation with NEBNext reagents, the libraries were sequenced on Illumina HiSeq 2000 with 100+100 nt paired-end reads. To prevent cross-contamination, the mother and child libraries were prepared one month apart and sequenced in separate runs. Between about 500,000 and 2,300,000 distinct TCR beta clonotypes were identified per donor. Naive TCR beta clonotypes were estimated from low-frequency clonotypes matched to each donor's FACS-determined naive share, without sorting.

The receptor was derived from a boy aged 5-17 years in good health. This sequence uses TRBV10-3 and TRBJ2-1, with 8 bases matching TRBD2. Material for sequencing was blood. CDR3 loop: CAISEGGLAGQRNEQFF. The DNA sequence is given as TGTGCCATCAGTGAGGGAGGGTTAGCGGGACAAAGGAATGAGCAGTTCTTC.